This T cell receptor beta chain was sequenced during a study of CD8+ T cells in alopecia areata. The overall study: Transfer of skin from roughly 6-12-month-old C3H/HeJ graft donors with spontaneous alopecia was made to roughly 6-10-week-old female C3H/HeJ mice.

This clone was counted only a few times. The gene names here belong to mouse. The CDR3 end is not reached by the read, which stops 4 residues before it; the germline J gene fills it in. This CDR3 contains 14 residues. The germline V gene encodes CDR1 NNHDY and CDR2 SYVADS. Reverse transcription of extracted RNA yielded cDNA, which provided the sequencing template. Assay used: immunoSEQ multiplex PCR; TCRdb lists only in-frame clones, some missing. Found here are around 100,000 clones, no singletons; the ten largest cover 15% to 20%. The receptor's source is a C3H/HeJ mouse with alopecia areata. The MHC haplotype recorded for the strain is H2-k. Input material: lesional skin. The V and J genes are TRBV13-3 and TRBJ2-7, with D maybe TRBD1 (6 bases). The CDR3 reads CASSAARGNYEQYF. The sequenced part of the CDR3 DNA is TGTGCCAGCAGTGCAGCGAGGGGGAATTAT.